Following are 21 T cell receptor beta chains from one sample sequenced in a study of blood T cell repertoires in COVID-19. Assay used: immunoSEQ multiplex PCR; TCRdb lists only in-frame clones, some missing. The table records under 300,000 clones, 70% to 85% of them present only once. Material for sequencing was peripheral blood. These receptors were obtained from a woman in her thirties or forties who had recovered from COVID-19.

CDR3 coding DNA: TGTGCCATCAGTGGGTCCCTTTTGAACACTGAAGCTTTCTTT. Its protein is CAISGSLLNTEAFF. This chain connects TRBV10-3 to TRBJ1-1; D ambiguous. The V gene's germline CDR1 is ENHRY and CDR2 SYGVKD. With 4 bases removed from V and 0 bases from J, the gap between germline ends came to 9 bases. CDR3 length: 14 amino acids.

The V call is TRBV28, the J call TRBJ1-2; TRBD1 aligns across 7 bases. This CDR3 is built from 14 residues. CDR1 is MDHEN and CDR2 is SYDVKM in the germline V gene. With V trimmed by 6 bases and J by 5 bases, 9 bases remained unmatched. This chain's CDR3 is CASSPGQVSYGYTF. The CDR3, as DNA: TGTGCCAGCAGCCCCGGACAGGTTTCATATGGCTACACCTTC.

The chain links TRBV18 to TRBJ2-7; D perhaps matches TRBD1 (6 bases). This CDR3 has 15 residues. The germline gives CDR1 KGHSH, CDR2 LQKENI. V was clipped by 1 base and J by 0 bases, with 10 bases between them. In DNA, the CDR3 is TGTGCCAGCTCACCACGCGGCAGGGGCTCCTACGAGCAGTACTTC. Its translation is CASSPRGRGSYEQYF.

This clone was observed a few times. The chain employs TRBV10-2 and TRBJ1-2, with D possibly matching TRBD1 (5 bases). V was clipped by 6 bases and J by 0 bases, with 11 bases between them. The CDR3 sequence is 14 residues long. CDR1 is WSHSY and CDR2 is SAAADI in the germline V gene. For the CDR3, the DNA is TGCGCCAGCAGGCCTCTGACAGCTAACTATGGCTACACCTTC. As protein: CASRPLTANYGYTF.

CDR3 region: CASSPRGQGDNQPQHF. The CDR3 DNA sequence: TGTGCCAGTAGTCCGAGGGGACAGGGGGACAATCAGCCCCAGCATTTT. The V gene is TRBV19, the J gene TRBJ1-5, with TRBD1 matching 11 bases. The V gene end was trimmed by 5 bases and the J gene end by 3 bases; junction bases not matched to a gene: 6. The germline gives CDR1 LNHDA, CDR2 SQIVND (reference sequence). There are 16 residues in the CDR3.

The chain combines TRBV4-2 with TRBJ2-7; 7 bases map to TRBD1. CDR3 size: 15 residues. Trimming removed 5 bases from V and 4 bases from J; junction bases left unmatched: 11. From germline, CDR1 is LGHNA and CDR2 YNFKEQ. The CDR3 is CASSNRQGPGYEQYF. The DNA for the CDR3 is TGTGCCAGCAGCAACCGACAGGGACCAGGTTACGAGCAGTACTTC.

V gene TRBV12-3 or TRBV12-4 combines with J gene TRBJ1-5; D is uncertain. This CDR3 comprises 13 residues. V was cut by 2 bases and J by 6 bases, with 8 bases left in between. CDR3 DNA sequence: TGTGCCAGCAGTTTATCGGGGTTTCAGCCCCAGCATTTT. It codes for CASSLSGFQPQHF.

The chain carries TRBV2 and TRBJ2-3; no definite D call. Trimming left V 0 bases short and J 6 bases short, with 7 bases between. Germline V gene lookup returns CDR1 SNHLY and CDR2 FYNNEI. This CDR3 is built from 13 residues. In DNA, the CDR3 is TGTGCCAGCAGTGAAGCGCGCCGGGATACGCAGTATTTT. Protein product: CASSEARRDTQYF.

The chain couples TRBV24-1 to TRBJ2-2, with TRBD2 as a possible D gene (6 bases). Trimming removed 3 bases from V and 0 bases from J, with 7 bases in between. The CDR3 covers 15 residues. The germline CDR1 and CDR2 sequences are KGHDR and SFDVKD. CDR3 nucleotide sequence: TGTGCCACCAGTGATGCGGGGCCGAACACCGGGGAGCTGTTTTTT. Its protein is CATSDAGPNTGELFF.

The CDR3 loop reads CASSQEGGGGDYF. The CDR3 DNA reads TGCGCCAGCAGCCAAGAAGGGGGCGGGGGGGACTATTTT. The rearrangement uses TRBV4-1 and TRBJ2-3; 9 nucleotides match TRBD2. CDR1 is MGHRA and CDR2 is YSYEKL in the germline V gene. V dropped 0 bases and J dropped 15; count of bases not matched to a gene: 7. The CDR3 loop spans 13 amino acids.

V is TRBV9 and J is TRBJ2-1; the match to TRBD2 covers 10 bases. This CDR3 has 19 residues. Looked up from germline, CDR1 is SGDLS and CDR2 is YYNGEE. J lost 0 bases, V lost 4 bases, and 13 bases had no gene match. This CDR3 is CASSHPGTSATSSYNEQFF. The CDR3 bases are TGTGCCAGCAGCCACCCCGGGACTAGCGCCACGAGCTCCTACAATGAGCAGTTCTTC.

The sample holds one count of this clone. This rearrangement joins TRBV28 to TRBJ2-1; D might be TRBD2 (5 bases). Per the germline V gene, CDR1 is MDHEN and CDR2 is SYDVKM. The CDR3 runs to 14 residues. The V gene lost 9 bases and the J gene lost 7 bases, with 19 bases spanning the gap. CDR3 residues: CASLDGVIGNEQFF. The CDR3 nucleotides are TGTGCCAGTTTAGACGGGGTAATTGGGAATGAGCAGTTCTTC.

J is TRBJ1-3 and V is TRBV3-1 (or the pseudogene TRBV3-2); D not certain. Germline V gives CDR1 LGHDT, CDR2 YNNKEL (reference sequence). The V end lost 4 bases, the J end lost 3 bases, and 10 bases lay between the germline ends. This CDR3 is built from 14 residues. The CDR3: CASSPVSRGNTIYF. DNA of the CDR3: TGTGCCAGCAGCCCTGTTTCTCGTGGAAACACCATATATTTT.

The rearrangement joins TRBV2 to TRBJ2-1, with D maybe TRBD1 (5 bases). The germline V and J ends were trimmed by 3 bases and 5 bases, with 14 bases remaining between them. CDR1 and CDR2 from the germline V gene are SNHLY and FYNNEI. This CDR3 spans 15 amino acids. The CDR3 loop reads CASSDRGSRNNEQFF. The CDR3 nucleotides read TGTGCCAGCAGTGATAGGGGATCCCGAAACAATGAGCAGTTCTTC.

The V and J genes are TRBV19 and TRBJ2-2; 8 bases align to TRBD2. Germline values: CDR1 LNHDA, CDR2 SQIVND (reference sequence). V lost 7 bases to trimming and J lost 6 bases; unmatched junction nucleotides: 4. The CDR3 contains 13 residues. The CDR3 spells CASTIGGAGELFF. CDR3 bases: TGTGCCAGTACCATCGGGGGGGCCGGGGAGCTGTTTTTT.

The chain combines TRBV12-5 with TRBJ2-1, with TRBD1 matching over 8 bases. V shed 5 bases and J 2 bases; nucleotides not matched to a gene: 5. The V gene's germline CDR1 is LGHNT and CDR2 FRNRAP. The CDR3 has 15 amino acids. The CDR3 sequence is CASGDTGGPYNEQFF. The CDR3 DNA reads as TGTGCTAGTGGTGATACAGGGGGACCCTACAATGAGCAGTTCTTC.

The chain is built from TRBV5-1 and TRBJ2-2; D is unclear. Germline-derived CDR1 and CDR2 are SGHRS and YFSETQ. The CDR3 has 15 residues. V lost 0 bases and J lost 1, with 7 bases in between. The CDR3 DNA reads TGCGCCAGCAGCTTGGACACGTTGAACACCGGGGAGCTGTTTTTT. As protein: CASSLDTLNTGELFF.

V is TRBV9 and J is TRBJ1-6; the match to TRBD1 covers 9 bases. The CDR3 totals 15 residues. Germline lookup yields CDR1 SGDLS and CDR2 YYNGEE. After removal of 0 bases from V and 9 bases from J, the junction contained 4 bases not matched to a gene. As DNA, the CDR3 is TGTGCCAGCAGCGTAGCCCCGGACAGGGGTTCACCCCTCCACTTT. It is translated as CASSVAPDRGSPLHF.

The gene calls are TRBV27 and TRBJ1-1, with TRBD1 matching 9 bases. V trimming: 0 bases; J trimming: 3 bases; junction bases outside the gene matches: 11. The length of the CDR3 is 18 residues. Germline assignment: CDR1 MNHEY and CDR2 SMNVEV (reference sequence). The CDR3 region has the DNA TGTGCCAGCAGTTTATCCGGGACAGGGCTCGGTTCGGACACTGAAGCTTTCTTT. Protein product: CASSLSGTGLGSDTEAFF.

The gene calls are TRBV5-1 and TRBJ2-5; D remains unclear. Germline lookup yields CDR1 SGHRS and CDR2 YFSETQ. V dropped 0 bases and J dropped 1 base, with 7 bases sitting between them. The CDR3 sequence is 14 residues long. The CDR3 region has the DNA TGCGCCAGCAGCTTGGGGGCACCCCAAGAGACCCAGTACTTC. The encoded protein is CASSLGAPQETQYF.

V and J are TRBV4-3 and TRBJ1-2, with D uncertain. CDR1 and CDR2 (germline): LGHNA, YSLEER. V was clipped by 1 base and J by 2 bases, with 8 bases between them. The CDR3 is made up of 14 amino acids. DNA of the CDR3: TGCGCCAGCAGCCAAGCTAGGCAAAACTATGGCTACACCTTC. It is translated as CASSQARQNYGYTF.